One sample yielded the 24 T cell receptor beta chains listed below, sequenced in a study of blood T cell repertoires in COVID-19. Profiling relied on immunoSEQ multiplex PCR, and the TCRdb table lists in-frame clones only, not all of them. Of 70,000 to 90,000 clones listed, over 75% are singletons. Sequenced material: peripheral blood. These TCRs come from a human donor in a cohort sampled during active COVID-19.

The table lists this clone with a count of one. This chain joins TRBV11-2 and TRBJ2-7; 9 bases line up with TRBD1. Germline-derived CDR1 and CDR2 are SGHAT and FQNNGV. V was pared by 0 bases and J by 7 bases, with 13 bases of the junction left unmatched. This CDR3 comprises 17 residues. Written as DNA, the CDR3 is TGTGCCAGCAGCTTAGAAATTACAGGGGGCACGGTGGGGGAGCAGTACTTC. Translating it yields CASSLEITGGTVGEQYF.

The chain links TRBV21-1 to TRBJ1-2. TRBV21-1 is deemed a pseudogene. This CDR3 contains 14 residues. In nucleotides, the CDR3 is TGTGCCAGCAGCCGGCCCTGGCGGAACTATGGCTACACCTTC. Amino acid sequence: CASSRPWRNYGYTF.

The chain couples TRBV4-1 to TRBJ1-5; the match to TRBD1 covers 9 bases. Germline V gene lookup returns CDR1 MGHRA and CDR2 YSYEKL. This CDR3 contains 17 residues. With 0 bases clipped from V and 6 bases from J, the junction kept 9 bases outside the gene matches. The CDR3 DNA reads as TGCGCCAGCAGCCAAGACGCTACAGGGGGCGGGGGTCAGCCCCAGCATTTT. It encodes CASSQDATGGGGQPQHF.

The chain links TRBV29-1 to TRBJ1-2; D gene uncertain. The germline CDR1 and CDR2 sequences are SQVTM and ANQGSEA. This CDR3 has 12 amino acids. V lost 6 bases and J lost 7, with 15 bases in between. CDR3 sequence reads: CSVRHSVLGYTF. The CDR3 nucleotides are TGCAGCGTCCGGCACAGTGTCCTTGGCTACACCTTC.

J is TRBJ2-1 and V is TRBV28; 8 nucleotides agree with TRBD1. The CDR3 contains 13 residues. The V segment lost 9 bases and the J segment 4 bases; nucleotides outside the gene matches: 5. The germline V gene encodes CDR1 MDHEN and CDR2 SYDVKM. CDR3 in amino acids: CASTGDRYNEQFF. The CDR3 region has the DNA TGTGCCAGTACGGGGGACAGGTACAATGAGCAGTTCTTC.

The chain combines TRBV7-8 with TRBJ2-1; the match to TRBD2 covers 15 bases. Unmatched junction bases numbered 4, after V lost 0 bases and J lost 4 bases. Germline V gives CDR1 SGHVS, CDR2 FQNEAQ. The CDR3 length is 18 residues. This chain's CDR3 is CASSLAGLAGGLYNEQFF. In DNA form, the CDR3 reads TGTGCCAGCAGCTTAGCAGGACTAGCGGGGGGGCTTTACAATGAGCAGTTCTTC.

V gene TRBV6-6 combines with J gene TRBJ2-5; D is possibly TRBD2 (7 bases). The V and J ends lost 2 bases and 3 bases respectively, with 16 bases between them. The V gene's germline CDR1 is MNHNY and CDR2 SVGAGI (reference sequence). The CDR3 length is 16 residues. Here the CDR3 reads CASSYPRGREEETQYF. CDR3 DNA: TGTGCCAGCAGTTACCCGAGGGGGAGGGAGGAAGAGACCCAGTACTTC.

The rearrangement uses TRBV11-3 and TRBJ2-3, with 11 bases that match TRBD2. The CDR3 is 15 amino acids. Trimming cost V 4 bases and J 4 bases; bases outside gene matches: 4. CDR1 and CDR2 (germline): SGHNT, YENEEA. The CDR3 DNA is TGTGCCAGCAGCTCCGGGACTAGCGGAGCAGATACGCAGTATTTT. Translated, it gives CASSSGTSGADTQYF. Full variable domain (remainder filled in from reference TRBV11-3 and TRBJ2-3): EAGVVQSPRYKIIEKKQPVAFWCNPISGHNTLYWYLQNLGQGPELLIRYENEEAVDDSQLPKDRFSAERLKGVDSTLKIQPAELGDSAVYLCASSSGTSGADTQYFGPGTRLTVL.

The chain carries TRBV7-2 and TRBJ2-3, with D perhaps TRBD1 (6 bases). Trimming shortened V by 2 bases and J by 1 base, and 10 bases separated the two germline ends. The CDR3 runs 15 residues. The germline V gene encodes CDR1 SGHTA and CDR2 FQGNSA. Written as DNA, the CDR3 is TGTGCCAGCAGCTTAACCAACAGGGGCACAGATACGCAGTATTTT. It translates to CASSLTNRGTDTQYF. The full variable domain, completed using reference TRBV7-2 and TRBJ2-3, is GAGVSQSPSNKVTEKGKDVELRCDPISGHTALYWYRQSLGQGLEFLIYFQGNSAPDKSGLPSDRFSAERTGGSVSTLTIQRTQQEDSAVYLCASSLTNRGTDTQYFGPGTRLTVL.

V usage is TRBV5-1 and J usage is TRBJ1-1, with D possibly matching TRBD1 (5 bases). The CDR3 has 15 residues. The germline V gene has CDR1 SGHRS and CDR2 YFSETQ. Trimming removed 0 bases from V and 6 bases from J, with 15 bases in between. The CDR3 spells CASSLEGEGRPEAFF. The DNA of the CDR3 is TGCGCCAGCAGCTTGGAAGGGGAGGGAAGGCCTGAAGCTTTCTTT.

The chain combines TRBV28 with TRBJ2-3; 9 bases map to TRBD1. The germline CDR1 and CDR2 sequences are MDHEN and SYDVKM. Trimming cost V 3 bases and J 6 bases; bases outside gene matches: 7. The CDR3 consists of 15 residues. Here the CDR3 DNA reads TGTGCCAGCAGTTTGGCCCTCGGGACAGGGGATACGCAGTATTTT. Translated: CASSLALGTGDTQYF.

Concerning this clone itself: A junction end diverges from the germline sequence, so it may reflect a read error. V is TRBV9 and J is TRBJ1-4; D remains ambiguous. Germline lookup yields CDR1 SGDLS and CDR2 YYNGEE. The CDR3 is made up of 17 amino acids. As DNA, the CDR3 is TGTGCCAGCAGCCCCACTACACGGCCCCTACCTAACGAAAAACTGTTTTTT. Translating it yields CASSPTTRPLPNEKLFF. Variable domain in full (rest from reference TRBV9 and TRBJ1-4): DSGVTQTPKHLITATGQRVTLRCSPRSGDLSVYWYQQSLDQGLQFLIQYYNGEERAKGNILERFSAQQFPDLHSELNLSSLELGDSALYFCASSPTTRPLPNEKLFFGSGTQLSVL.

CDR3 loop: CASSSQGGTNTEAFF. The CDR3 DNA is TGTGCCAGCAGCTCTCAAGGAGGGACGAACACTGAAGCTTTCTTT. V is TRBV9 and J is TRBJ1-1; perhaps TRBD1 as D (5 bases). Trimming stripped 4 bases from V and 1 base from J, with 14 bases between. CDR1 and CDR2 (germline): SGDLS, YYNGEE. The CDR3 runs 15 residues.

The chain links TRBV6-1 to TRBJ2-7, with D maybe TRBD2 (5 bases). V shed 2 bases and J shed 6 bases, with 14 bases lying between them. CDR3 size: 14 residues. Germline CDR1 is MNHNS and CDR2 is SASEGT. The CDR3 nucleotides are TGTGCCAGCAGTGAACGTCGAGGGTCTAGCGAGCAGTACTTC. Translation gives CASSERRGSSEQYF.

The chain combines TRBV2 with TRBJ1-1; perhaps TRBD1 as D (5 bases). With 3 bases removed from V and 6 bases from J, the gap between germline ends came to 20 bases. The CDR3 is 16 residues long. Per germline, CDR1 SNHLY and CDR2 FYNNEI. The CDR3, as DNA: TGTGCCAGCAGTGAGGGGCGGTCAATGGGGTCCTCTGAAGCTTTCTTT. Protein product: CASSEGRSMGSSEAFF.

The rearrangement links TRBV11-1 to TRBJ2-2; no clear D gene. V was shortened by 5 bases and J by 1 base, with 14 bases between the two germline ends. Germline loops: CDR1 SGHAT, CDR2 FQDESV (reference sequence). The CDR3 spans 16 residues. CDR3 in DNA: TGTGCCAGCAGCCCAGAGAGCGTCCGGAACACCGGGGAGCTGTTTTTT. Its translation is CASSPESVRNTGELFF.

The chain joins TRBV15 to TRBJ1-4; no clear D gene. Germline loops: CDR1 LNHNV, CDR2 YYDKDF (reference sequence). CDR3 length equals 14 residues. Between the trimmed V and J ends, which lost 5 bases and 3 bases, there was a span of 10 bases. The DNA for the CDR3 is TGTGCCACCAGCCGGCGGGTGCCTAATGAAAAACTGTTTTTT. It specifies CATSRRVPNEKLFF.

V and J are TRBV7-8 and TRBJ2-7; tentative D call: TRBD1 (5 bases). From germline, CDR1 is SGHVS and CDR2 FQNEAQ. V lost 7 bases and J 2 bases, leaving 18 bases between the germline ends. The CDR3 runs to 15 residues. For the CDR3, the DNA is TGTGCCAGCATCGCTGGGGCAGGTGGACCCTACGAGCAGTACTTC. Encoded protein: CASIAGAGGPYEQYF.

The rearrangement uses TRBV5-6 and TRBJ1-5; D is possibly TRBD1 (5 bases). This CDR3 comprises 13 residues. V lost 5 bases, J lost 5 bases, and 11 bases lay in between. Looked up from germline, CDR1 is SGHDT and CDR2 is YYEEEE. The CDR3 nucleotides are TGTGCCAGCAGTTGGGGGGTCGATCAGCCCCAGCATTTT. Protein product: CASSWGVDQPQHF.

Only one count was recorded for this clone. CDR3 region: CASSSGQVNNSPLHF. The CDR3 DNA follows: TGTGCCAGCAGCTCCGGACAGGTGAATAATTCACCCCTCCACTTT. The V and J genes are TRBV13 and TRBJ1-6; TRBD1 matches at 7 bases. Germline lookup yields CDR1 PRHDT and CDR2 FYEKMQ (reference sequence). CDR3 size: 15 residues. Germline trimming cut 4 bases from V and 5 bases from J; bases unmatched to any gene: 5.

This clone has a single count. CDR3 sequence: CASSDTGGPMNTEAFF. The DNA of the CDR3 is TGTGCCAGTAGTGACACAGGGGGCCCTATGAACACTGAAGCTTTCTTT. V gene TRBV19 combines with J gene TRBJ1-1, with 9 bases matching TRBD1. The CDR3 spans 16 residues. Germline CDR1 LNHDA, CDR2 SQIVND (reference sequence). Losses at the gene ends were 5 bases for V and 0 bases for J; bases not matched to a gene: 7.

DNA of the CDR3: TGTGCCAGCAGCCACGACAGGGGTGAGGGCTACGAGCAGTACTTC. Its protein product is CASSHDRGEGYEQYF. The rearrangement uses TRBV5-6 and TRBJ2-7; 8 bases map to TRBD1. Looked up from germline, CDR1 is SGHDT and CDR2 is YYEEEE. Losses at the gene ends were 4 bases for V and 3 bases for J; bases not matched to a gene: 9. CDR3 size: 15 residues.

The CDR3 spells CASSFKQPQETQYF. The CDR3 DNA sequence: TGTGCCAGCAGTTTTAAACAGCCCCAAGAGACCCAGTACTTC. This rearrangement joins TRBV28 to TRBJ2-5; no clear D. V was cut by 3 bases and J by 1 base, with 9 bases left in between. Germline V gene data show CDR1 as MDHEN and CDR2 as SYDVKM. The CDR3 totals 14 residues.

The chain combines TRBV5-1 with TRBJ2-7; D might be TRBD1 (6 bases). CDR1 is SGHRS and CDR2 is YFSETQ in the germline V gene. V was clipped by 1 base and J by 3 bases, with 8 bases between them. There are 13 residues in the CDR3. CDR3 amino acids: CASSLLQGYEQYF. CDR3 bases: TGCGCCAGCAGCTTGTTACAGGGCTACGAGCAGTACTTC. Drawing the rest from reference TRBV5-1 and TRBJ2-7, the complete variable domain is KAGVTQTPRYLIKTRGQQVTLSCSPISGHRSVSWYQQTPGQGLQFLFEYFSETQRNKGNFPGRFSGRQFSNSRSEMNVSTLELGDSALYLCASSLLQGYEQYFGPGTRLTVT.